This T cell receptor beta chain originates from a study of CD8 T cells in ankylosing spondylitis. The CDR3 loop spans 15 amino acids. Trimming took 3 bases from V and 1 from J, leaving 13 bases between them. Germline loops: CDR1 DFQATT, CDR2 SNEGSKA (reference sequence). This clonotype was seen repeatedly, ten times or more. MiXCR, run by TCRdb on the 5' RACE reads, gives a single entry per CDR3 protein. The sample lists about 240,000 distinct CDR3 sequences; around 10% were seen once. This sequence originates from a male donor with ankylosing spondylitis or in good health (not recorded which). Sequenced material: blood, either unsorted or a sorted T cell fraction (not recorded which). This chain joins TRBV20-1 and TRBJ1-5; TRBD1 might be the D (5 bases). In nucleotides, the CDR3 is TGCAGTGCTAGGCTGAGAGGGGAGAGCAATCAGCCCCAGCATTTT. Protein product: CSARLRGESNQPQHF.